Below are 32 T cell receptor beta chains sequenced from a single sample in a study of cytomegalovirus exposure and HLA in healthy donors. The method was immunoSEQ multiplex PCR; TCRdb's version includes in-frame clones alone and lacks a portion of them. This repertoire shows under 400,000 clones, approximately 88% found once; its top ten account for around 0.88%. Sequenced input: PBMCs. These receptors all stem from a man aged 25-45 years in good health and CMV-seronegative.

The CDR3 here is CASSGWTPEQYF. The DNA for the CDR3 is TGTGCCAGCAGTGGGTGGACACCCGAGCAGTACTTC. This sequence joins TRBV2 and TRBJ2-7, with a tentative D call TRBD1 (5 bases). Per the germline V gene, CDR1 is SNHLY and CDR2 is FYNNEI. V shed 4 bases and J shed 6 bases, with 10 bases lying between them. This CDR3 is built from 12 residues. The variable domain in full, with the rest retrieved from reference TRBV2 and TRBJ2-7, is EPEVTQTPSHQVTQMGQEVILRCVPISNHLYFYWYRQILGQKVEFLVSFYNNEISEKSEIFDDQFSVERPDGSNFTLKIRSTKLEDSAMYFCASSGWTPEQYFGPGTRLTVT.

The V call is TRBV4-3, the J call TRBJ2-1; D perhaps matches TRBD2 (6 bases). The germline V gene encodes CDR1 LGHNA and CDR2 YSLEER. The V end was cut by 4 bases, the J end by 10 bases, with 17 bases between. The CDR3 runs 14 residues. The CDR3 DNA is TGCGCCAGCAGCCCTCATTGGGACTTTGAAGAGCAGTTCTTC. Amino acids: CASSPHWDFEEQFF.

The genes are TRBV27 and TRBJ2-5, with D possibly TRBD1 on 8 matching bases. Trimming shortened V by 4 bases and J by 4 bases, and 19 bases separated the two germline ends. The CDR3 consists of 16 residues. CDR1 is MNHEY and CDR2 is SMNVEV in the germline V gene (reference sequence). CDR3 sequence: CASSSHQGASGETQYF. The DNA of the CDR3 is TGTGCCAGCAGTTCTCATCAGGGGGCTAGCGGAGAGACCCAGTACTTC.

The rearrangement uses TRBV7-9 and TRBJ2-7; tentatively, D is TRBD1 (6 bases). Germline lookup yields CDR1 SEHNR and CDR2 FQNEAQ (reference sequence). V was clipped by 8 bases and J by 0 bases, with 11 bases between them. The CDR3 contains 13 residues. The CDR3 here is CASRDTNSYEQYF. In DNA form, the CDR3 reads TGTGCCAGCCGGGACACGAACTCCTACGAGCAGTACTTC.

The J gene is TRBJ1-5, the V gene TRBV7-2; TRBD1 might be the D (5 bases). Trimming removed 2 bases from V and 5 bases from J, with 10 bases in between. The CDR3 covers 14 residues. Germline CDR1 reads SGHTA; CDR2 reads FQGNSA. CDR3 sequence: CASSLRQGDQPQHF. CDR3 DNA: TGTGCCAGCAGCTTACGGCAGGGTGATCAGCCCCAGCATTTT.

This clone was recorded only once. V usage is TRBV6-5 and J usage is TRBJ2-5, with D unclear. CDR3 size: 15 residues. V lost 8 bases to trimming and J lost 2 bases, with 18 bases between them. Germline CDR1 and CDR2: MNHEY and SVGAGI. The CDR3 nucleotides read TGTGCCAGCTCAGGTGGTACTCACCCTCAAGAGACCCAGTACTTC. Translated: CASSGGTHPQETQYF.

The chain links TRBV11-2 to TRBJ2-3, with 14 bases identical to TRBD2. V shed 5 bases, J shed 0 bases, and the junction held 4 bases outside the gene matches. This CDR3 region has 17 residues. Germline loops: CDR1 SGHAT, CDR2 FQNNGV. As DNA, the CDR3 is TGTGCCAGCAGCACCGGACTAGCGGGGGGTAGCACAGATACGCAGTATTTT. It translates to CASSTGLAGGSTDTQYF. The variable domain in full, completed from reference TRBV11-2 and TRBJ2-3, reads EAGVAQSPRYKIIEKRQSVAFWCNPISGHATLYWYQQILGQGPKLLIQFQNNGVVDDSQLPKDRFSAERLKGVDSTLKIQPAKLEDSAVYLCASSTGLAGGSTDTQYFGPGTRLTVL.

This clone was recorded only once. V is TRBV6-1 and J is TRBJ2-7; TRBD2 aligns across 8 bases. With 4 bases clipped from V and 5 bases from J, the junction kept 1 base outside the gene matches. The CDR3 contains 12 residues. Germline V lookup: CDR1 MNHNS, CDR2 SASEGT. The CDR3 region has the DNA TGTGCCAGCAGTGTACTAGCGGACGAGCAGTACTTC. This sequence encodes CASSVLADEQYF.

The chain is built from TRBV5-4 and TRBJ2-3, with 12 bases fitting TRBD2. Germline loops: CDR1 SGHNT, CDR2 YYREEE (reference sequence). J gave up 1 base and V 7 bases, and 10 bases lay outside the gene matches. CDR3 length: 17 amino acids. The CDR3 is CASSLAGGPWGTDTQYF. Written as DNA, the CDR3 is TGTGCCAGCTCTCTAGCGGGGGGGCCATGGGGCACAGATACGCAGTATTTT.

Regarding this clone: Distinct nucleotide sequences in the sample also encode this CDR3. The chain links TRBV7-2 to TRBJ1-2, with 10 bases identical to TRBD1. The CDR3 spans 14 residues. J was trimmed by 3 bases and V by 3 bases; bases with no gene match: 1. Germline V gene sequence: CDR1 SGHTA, CDR2 FQGNSA. The CDR3 DNA reads as TGTGCCAGCAGCTTGGACAGGGGGTACTATGGCTACACCTTC. The encoded protein is CASSLDRGYYGYTF.

The chain links TRBV11-2 to TRBJ2-2, with a possible D match to TRBD2 (6 bases). Trimming shortened V by 5 bases and J by 4 bases, and 17 bases separated the two germline ends. The CDR3 consists of 16 residues. From germline, CDR1 is SGHAT and CDR2 FQNNGV. CDR3 coding DNA: TGTGCCAGCAGCACCCATTGGAGGGGAGGCACCGGGGAGCTGTTTTTT. It encodes CASSTHWRGGTGELFF.

The rearrangement joins TRBV6-5 to TRBJ1-5, with 7 nucleotides matching TRBD1. Per the germline V gene, CDR1 is MNHEY and CDR2 is SVGAGI. The CDR3 covers 16 residues. With V trimmed by 4 bases and J by 1 base, 7 bases remained unmatched. The CDR3 nucleotides read TGTGCCAGCAGTTCTGAGGGGGCTCGGAGCAATCAGCCCCAGCATTTT. Its protein product is CASSSEGARSNQPQHF.

The chain joins TRBV7-2 to TRBJ1-6, with 10 bases lining up with TRBD1. V gave up 4 bases and J gave up 4 bases; unmatched junction bases: 4. The CDR3 covers 16 residues. Germline values: CDR1 SGHTA, CDR2 FQGNSA. This CDR3 is CASSSRTGGYNSPLHF. In DNA, the CDR3 is TGTGCCAGCAGCTCCCGGACAGGGGGGTATAATTCACCCCTCCACTTT.

This clone occurred a few times. The V and J genes are TRBV7-2 and TRBJ2-5, with TRBD2 matching over 12 bases. The CDR3 sequence is 15 residues long. With V trimmed by 3 bases and J by 2 bases, 1 base remained unmatched. Per germline, CDR1 SGHTA and CDR2 FQGNSA. CDR3 sequence reads: CASSFGLAGQETQYF. The CDR3 DNA sequence: TGTGCCAGCAGCTTTGGACTAGCGGGACAAGAGACCCAGTACTTC.

The rearrangement uses TRBV30 and TRBJ1-6; 7 positions agree with TRBD1. The germline CDR1 and CDR2 sequences are GTSNPN and SVGIG (reference sequence). J was trimmed by 7 bases and V by 4 bases; bases with no gene match: 7. The CDR3 totals 14 residues. This CDR3 reads CAWTEGARNSPLHF. CDR3 DNA sequence: TGTGCCTGGACGGAGGGGGCGCGCAATTCACCCCTCCACTTT.

V usage is TRBV18 and J usage is TRBJ2-1; TRBD2 matches at 16 bases. J gave up 2 bases and V 4 bases, and 2 bases lay outside the gene matches. Germline-derived CDR1 and CDR2 are KGHSH and LQKENI. The CDR3 length is 17 residues. CDR3: CASSLGTSGGAYNEQFF. CDR3 bases: TGTGCCAGCTCACTTGGGACTAGCGGGGGGGCCTACAATGAGCAGTTCTTC.

The table lists this clone with a few counts. This chain uses TRBV5-8 with TRBJ2-7, with a weak D call TRBD2 (5 bases). The CDR3 runs 11 residues. Germline-derived CDR1 and CDR2 are SGHTS and YDEGEE. V was pared by 0 bases and J by 7 bases, with 5 bases between. CDR3 in DNA: TGTGCCAGCAGCTTGGGAGGGGAGCAGTACTTC. Translation: CASSLGGEQYF.

The V call is TRBV5-5, the J call TRBJ1-3; no definite D call. Germline V gene lookup returns CDR1 SGHKS and CDR2 YYEKEE (reference sequence). Deletions cut 0 bases from V and 2 bases from J, with 6 bases between. CDR3 length: 14 amino acids. The CDR3 spells CASSLGGAGNTIYF. In DNA form, the CDR3 reads TGTGCCAGCAGCTTGGGAGGAGCTGGAAACACCATATATTTT.

This clone was seen just once. V gene TRBV28 combines with J gene TRBJ1-6; 7 nucleotides agree with TRBD1. The ends lost 7 bases at V and 7 bases at J; junction bases unmatched: 10. The CDR3 has 15 residues. Germline V gene data show CDR1 as MDHEN and CDR2 as SYDVKM. CDR3 loop: CASTRRQGWNSPLHF. CDR3 coding DNA: TGTGCCAGCACCCGGCGACAGGGTTGGAATTCACCCCTCCACTTT. Based on the CDR3 plus reference TRBV28 and TRBJ1-6, the full variable domain is DVKVTQSSRYLVKRTGEKVFLECVQDMDHENMFWYRQDPGLGLRLIYFSYDVKMKEKGDIPEGYSVSREKKERFSLILESASTNQTSMYLCASTRRQGWNSPLHFGNGTRLTVT.

The genes are TRBV7-9 and TRBJ2-1; D possibly corresponds to TRBD2 (5 bases). With 5 bases removed from V and 8 bases from J, the gap between germline ends came to 13 bases. Looked up from germline, CDR1 is SEHNR and CDR2 is FQNEAQ (reference sequence). The CDR3 extends over 13 amino acids. As DNA, the CDR3 is TGTGCCAGCAGCCAAACGGGGTACTATGAGCAGTTCTTC. It codes for CASSQTGYYEQFF.

Turning to this clone: Other nucleotide sequences from this sample produce the same CDR3. This rearrangement joins TRBV6-1 to TRBJ2-2; 7 nucleotides line up with TRBD1. The V gene's germline CDR1 is MNHNS and CDR2 SASEGT. With V trimmed by 5 bases and J by 0 bases, 3 bases remained unmatched. CDR3 length: 15 residues. CDR3 DNA: TGTGCCAGCAGTCTCGACAGGGCGAACACCGGGGAGCTGTTTTTT. This encodes CASSLDRANTGELFF.

This clone was picked up a small number of times. V usage is TRBV11-2 and J usage is TRBJ2-3; D perhaps matches TRBD1 (6 bases). The CDR3 sequence is 12 residues long. Germline V gene data show CDR1 as SGHAT and CDR2 as FQNNGV. V lost 5 bases to trimming and J lost 6 bases, with 9 bases between them. CDR3 protein: CASSVTGDTQYF. The CDR3 DNA is TGTGCCAGCAGCGTCACAGGGGATACGCAGTATTTT.

This clone has just one count. The chain links TRBV27 to TRBJ1-2, with a weak D call TRBD1 (5 bases). CDR3 length equals 13 residues. Germline V lookup: CDR1 MNHEY, CDR2 SMNVEV (reference sequence). Trimming removed 3 bases from V and 7 bases from J, with 12 bases in between. The CDR3 coding sequence is TGTGCCAGCAGTTTTGGGGGGAGCCTTGGCTACACCTTC. It specifies CASSFGGSLGYTF.

This clone was seen just once. The chain links TRBV6-4 to TRBJ2-3; 10 bases map to TRBD2. Germline V gives CDR1 MRHNA, CDR2 SNTAGT. This CDR3 comprises 16 residues. Trimming removed 4 bases from V and 3 bases from J; junction bases left unmatched: 7. The DNA of the CDR3 is TGTGCCAGCAGTGCCGTTAGCGGGGGGAGAACAGATACGCAGTATTTT. Protein: CASSAVSGGRTDTQYF.

This chain joins TRBV2 and TRBJ2-7; 12 nucleotides match TRBD1. Trimming took 5 bases from V and 5 from J; bases not matched to a gene: 4. This CDR3 is built from 14 residues. CDR1 and CDR2 (germline): SNHLY, FYNNEI. Written as DNA, the CDR3 is TGTGCCAGCAGTCGGGACAGGGGGCACAACGAGCAGTACTTC. This gives the protein CASSRDRGHNEQYF.

The chain has TRBV5-4 and TRBJ2-1; perhaps TRBD2 as D (5 bases). The CDR3 has 12 residues. Trimming cost V 9 bases and J 6 bases, with 13 bases left between them. CDR1 is SGHNT and CDR2 is YYREEE in the germline V gene (reference sequence). CDR3 sequence (DNA): TGTGCCACCCGCGGGCGAAGCAATGAGCAGTTCTTC. Translating it yields CATRGRSNEQFF.

The rearrangement links TRBV10-1 to TRBJ1-2; no clear D gene. V lost 3 bases to trimming and J lost 5 bases, with 13 bases between them. The CDR3 covers 14 residues. The germline V gene has CDR1 WNHNN and CDR2 SYGVQD (reference sequence). Written as DNA, the CDR3 is TGCGCCAGCAGTGATGATCCAGGAAGATATGGCTACACCTTC. Protein sequence: CASSDDPGRYGYTF.

This rearrangement joins TRBV11-2 to TRBJ2-1; the D gene is possibly TRBD2 (5 bases). V was clipped by 5 bases and J by 2 bases, with 13 bases between them. The CDR3 has 15 residues. Germline loops: CDR1 SGHAT, CDR2 FQNNGV. CDR3 nucleotides: TGTGCCAGCAGCCCCAGCGGAACAGCCTACAATGAGCAGTTCTTC. This translates into CASSPSGTAYNEQFF. Full variable domain (rest looked up from reference TRBV11-2 and TRBJ2-1): EAGVAQSPRYKIIEKRQSVAFWCNPISGHATLYWYQQILGQGPKLLIQFQNNGVVDDSQLPKDRFSAERLKGVDSTLKIQPAKLEDSAVYLCASSPSGTAYNEQFFGPGTRLTVL.

This rearrangement joins TRBV19 to TRBJ2-1; 9 bases are shared with TRBD1. Trimming cost V 5 bases and J 10 bases; bases outside gene matches: 3. The length of the CDR3 is 12 residues. CDR1 is LNHDA, CDR2 SQIVND, per germline (reference sequence). The CDR3: CASSFGQGEQFF. The CDR3 nucleotides are TGTGCCAGTAGTTTCGGACAGGGGGAGCAGTTCTTC.

The chain carries TRBV4-3 and TRBJ1-1; D ambiguous. The CDR3 runs 16 residues. Germline CDR1 LGHNA, CDR2 YSLEER. V lost 0 bases, J lost 0 bases, and 11 bases lay in between. Written as DNA, the CDR3 is TGCGCCAGCAGCCAAGATCGGGTAGGATTGAACACTGAAGCTTTCTTT. Protein product: CASSQDRVGLNTEAFF.

The V and J genes are TRBV30 and TRBJ1-2; D possibly corresponds to TRBD1 (6 bases). With 2 bases removed from V and 14 bases from J, the gap between germline ends came to 24 bases. Germline V gene lookup returns CDR1 GTSNPN and CDR2 SVGIG (reference sequence). The CDR3 is 14 residues long. CDR3 sequence: CAWSPARGRRRKTF. In nucleotides, the CDR3 is TGTGCCTGGAGTCCCGCCAGGGGCCGCCGACGTAAAACCTTC.

The CDR3 coding sequence is TGCGCCAGCAGCTTGGCGGTTGGACAGGGGGCCTACGAGCAGTACTTC. Translated: CASSLAVGQGAYEQYF. The chain employs TRBV5-1 and TRBJ2-7; 10 positions match TRBD1. Germline V CDR1 and CDR2: SGHRS, YFSETQ. The CDR3 sequence is 16 residues long. The V and J ends lost 0 bases and 2 bases, in that order; junction bases with no gene match: 5. Filled out from reference TRBV5-1 and TRBJ2-7, the complete variable domain reads KAGVTQTPRYLIKTRGQQVTLSCSPISGHRSVSWYQQTPGQGLQFLFEYFSETQRNKGNFPGRFSGRQFSNSRSEMNVSTLELGDSALYLCASSLAVGQGAYEQYFGPGTRLTVT.